This T cell receptor (beta chain) derives from a study of long-term antiretroviral therapy in people with HIV. General study findings and limits: Versus controls, repertoires in people with HIV had narrower CDR3 length ranges. Despite increasing after ART, diversity remained lower than that of transplant donor controls. Blood dating 2004 to 2017 may reflect older ART regimens.

Germline CDR1 is SGHNT and CDR2 is YYREEE (reference sequence). This CDR3 contains 15 residues. Trimming at V came to 2 bases and at J to 7 bases, leaving 7 bases not matched to a gene. Comment on this clone: Its antigen is not identified.

This was the immunoSEQ v3.0 assay at survey level. Method: immunoSEQ multiplex PCR; TCRdb's copy keeps in-frame clones and lacks some. This table holds approximately 15,000 clones, under 80% found once. The TCR sequence derives from a man aged 35-49 years with HIV. This chain joins TRBV5-4 and TRBJ1-4, with 8 bases aligning to TRBD1. Sequenced here: unsorted PBMCs, sampled 3.1 years after starting antiretroviral therapy. The CDR3 sequence is CASSLDRGETEKLFF. CDR3 bases: TGTGCCAGCAGCTTAGACAGGGGCGAAACTGAAAAACTGTTTTTT.